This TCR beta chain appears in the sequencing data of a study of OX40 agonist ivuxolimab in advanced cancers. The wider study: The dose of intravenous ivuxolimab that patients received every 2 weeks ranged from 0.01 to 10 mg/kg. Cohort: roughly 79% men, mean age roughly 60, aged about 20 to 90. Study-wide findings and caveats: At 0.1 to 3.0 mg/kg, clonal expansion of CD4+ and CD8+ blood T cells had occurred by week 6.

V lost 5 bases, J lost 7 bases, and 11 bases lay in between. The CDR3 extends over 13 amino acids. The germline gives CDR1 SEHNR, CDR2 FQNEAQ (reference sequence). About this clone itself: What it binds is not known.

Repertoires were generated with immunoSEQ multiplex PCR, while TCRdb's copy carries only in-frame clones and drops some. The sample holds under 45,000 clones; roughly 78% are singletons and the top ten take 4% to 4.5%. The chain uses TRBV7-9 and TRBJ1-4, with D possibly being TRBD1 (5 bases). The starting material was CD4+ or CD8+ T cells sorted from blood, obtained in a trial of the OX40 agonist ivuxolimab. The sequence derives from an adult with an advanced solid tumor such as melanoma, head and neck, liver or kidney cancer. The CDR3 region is CASSRGSLEKLFF. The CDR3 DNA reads TGTGCCAGCAGCCGGGGGAGTCTTGAAAAACTGTTTTTT.